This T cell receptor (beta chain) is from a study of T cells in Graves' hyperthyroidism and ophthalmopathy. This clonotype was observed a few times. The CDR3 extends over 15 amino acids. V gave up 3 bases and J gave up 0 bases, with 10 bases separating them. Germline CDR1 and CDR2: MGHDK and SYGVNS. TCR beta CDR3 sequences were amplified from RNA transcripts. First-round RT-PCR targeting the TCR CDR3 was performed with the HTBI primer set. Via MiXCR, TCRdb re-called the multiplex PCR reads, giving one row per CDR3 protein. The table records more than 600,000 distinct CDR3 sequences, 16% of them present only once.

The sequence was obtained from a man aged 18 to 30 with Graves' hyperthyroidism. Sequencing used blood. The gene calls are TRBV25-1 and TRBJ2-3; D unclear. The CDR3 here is CASSDSTDSTDTQYF. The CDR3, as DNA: TGTGCCAGCAGTGATTCCACGGATAGCACAGATACGCAGTATTTT.